A single sample gave rise to the 25 T cell receptor beta chains below, sequenced in a study of cytomegalovirus exposure and HLA in healthy donors. Both 60 Vbeta primers and 13 Jbeta primers went into the PCR. Measured with immunoSEQ multiplex PCR; TCRdb has only the in-frame clones, and not every one. The sample lists approximately 140,000 clones; 60% to 85% were seen once. Sequenced: PBMCs. All receptors come from a woman in her 40s in good health and CMV-seropositive.

The V call is TRBV29-1, the J call TRBJ1-1; D ambiguous. The CDR3 loop spans 11 amino acids. From germline, CDR1 is SQVTM and CDR2 ANQGSEA. The V gene lost 0 bases and the J gene lost 10 bases, with 9 bases spanning the gap. Here the CDR3 reads CSVEESLRAFF. CDR3 sequence (DNA): TGCAGCGTTGAAGAGTCCTTGAGAGCTTTCTTT.

This clone was found once. The CDR3 spells CASSVGLANEQFF. CDR3 coding DNA: TGCGCCAGCAGCGTTGGATTAGCAAATGAGCAGTTCTTC. The rearrangement links TRBV5-1 to TRBJ2-1, with D unclear. V lost 4 bases, J lost 7 bases, and 12 bases lay in between. The CDR3 length is 13 residues. CDR1 and CDR2 (germline): SGHRS, YFSETQ.

J is TRBJ2-2 and V is TRBV28; 14 bases are a match to TRBD2. The CDR3 is made up of 19 amino acids. The germline V gene encodes CDR1 MDHEN and CDR2 SYDVKM. V lost 1 base, J lost 4 bases, and 8 bases stayed unmatched. CDR3 DNA sequence: TGTGCCAGCAGTTTATTGGGAGGACTAGCGGGGGGACTCACCGGGGAGCTGTTTTTT. Its translation: CASSLLGGLAGGLTGELFF. The whole variable domain, remainder taken from reference TRBV28 and TRBJ2-2, is DVKVTQSSRYLVKRTGEKVFLECVQDMDHENMFWYRQDPGLGLRLIYFSYDVKMKEKGDIPEGYSVSREKKERFSLILESASTNQTSMYLCASSLLGGLAGGLTGELFFGEGSRLTVL.

The V gene is TRBV9, the J gene TRBJ2-2; tentative D call: TRBD2 (5 bases). The germline CDR1 and CDR2 sequences are SGDLS and YYNGEE. The ends were cut back, 2 bases at V and 4 bases at J, with 21 bases in the middle. The CDR3 has 18 residues. CDR3 region: CASSVHQRTLGVTGELFF. The CDR3 bases are TGTGCCAGCAGCGTTCACCAACGGACTCTTGGGGTCACCGGGGAGCTGTTTTTT.

This clone came up a few times. The V call is TRBV6-6, the J call TRBJ2-7; 10 bases are shared with TRBD1. CDR3 size: 14 residues. Germline CDR1 is MNHNY and CDR2 is SVGAGI (reference sequence). V lost 5 bases and J lost 3; bases outside the gene matches: 4. The CDR3 loop is CASSRGQGHYEQYF. The CDR3 DNA follows: TGTGCCAGCAGTCGGGGACAGGGGCACTACGAGCAGTACTTC.

This clone has just one count. This chain joins TRBV4-2 and TRBJ1-2, with 7 nucleotides matching TRBD1. The V and J ends lost 6 bases and 0 bases, in that order; junction bases with no gene match: 4. Per germline, CDR1 LGHNA and CDR2 YNFKEQ. The CDR3 is made up of 14 amino acids. CDR3 residues: CASSTGEANYGYTF. CDR3 nucleotide sequence: TGTGCCAGCAGTACAGGGGAGGCTAACTATGGCTACACCTTC.

This rearrangement joins TRBV5-1 to TRBJ1-2; D not certain. Trimming took off 4 bases at V and 6 bases at J, with 16 bases between the two ends. The CDR3 runs to 14 residues. CDR1 is SGHRS, CDR2 YFSETQ, per germline. CDR3 residues: CASSLGRGGDGYTF. The CDR3 DNA follows: TGCGCCAGCAGCCTTGGTCGGGGTGGGGATGGCTACACCTTC.

The chain combines TRBV10-3 with TRBJ1-6; no reliable D call. This CDR3 comprises 13 residues. With 6 bases removed from V and 9 bases from J, the gap between germline ends came to 12 bases. Germline CDR1 reads ENHRY; CDR2 reads SYGVKD. The CDR3 region is CAIRQTDFSPLHF. The CDR3 nucleotides are TGTGCCATCAGACAGACGGATTTTTCACCCCTCCACTTT.

This sequence joins TRBV5-4 and TRBJ1-2; 7 bases match TRBD1. The trim removed 4 bases at V and 1 base at J, leaving 10 bases unmatched. The germline gives CDR1 SGHNT, CDR2 YYREEE (reference sequence). The CDR3 covers 16 residues. DNA for the CDR3: TGTGCCAGCAGCCGAGGGGGCCAAGGTCTTAACTATGGCTACACCTTC. This gives the protein CASSRGGQGLNYGYTF.

This clone came up once. The V gene is TRBV12-5, the J gene TRBJ2-5, with 12 nucleotides matching TRBD2. The CDR3 totals 16 residues. V trimming: 5 bases; J trimming: 4 bases; junction bases outside the gene matches: 8. Per germline, CDR1 LGHNT and CDR2 FRNRAP. The CDR3 spells CASGKTSGGSGETQYF. CDR3 in DNA: TGTGCTAGTGGTAAAACTAGCGGGGGGTCTGGAGAGACCCAGTACTTC.

CDR3 sequence reads: CASSPPGQSSGNTIYF. Here the CDR3 DNA reads TGTGCCAGCAGCCCACCGGGACAGAGCTCTGGAAACACCATATATTTT. The chain uses TRBV4-2 and TRBJ1-3, with 7 bases that match TRBD1. Germline-derived CDR1 and CDR2 are LGHNA and YNFKEQ. The V segment lost 4 bases and the J segment 0 bases; nucleotides outside the gene matches: 6. CDR3 length equals 16 residues.

The chain has TRBV5-1 and TRBJ1-2; 7 nucleotides align to TRBD1. This CDR3 is 14 amino acids long. Germline V gives CDR1 SGHRS, CDR2 YFSETQ. V was clipped by 2 bases and J by 7 bases; unmatched bases: 8. The CDR3 DNA reads as TGCGCCAGCAGCTTCGACAGGGAAGCGGGTGGCTACACCTTC. As protein: CASSFDREAGGYTF.

This clone has just a few counts. The rearrangement uses TRBV30 and TRBJ1-1, with unresolved D. V was clipped by 0 bases and J by 8 bases, with 7 bases between them. The germline gives CDR1 GTSNPN, CDR2 SVGIG (reference sequence). CDR3 length: 11 amino acids. CDR3: CAWSVLSEAFF. As DNA, the CDR3 is TGTGCCTGGAGTGTACTGAGCGAAGCTTTCTTT.

V gene TRBV14 combines with J gene TRBJ2-1; 12 bases are shared with TRBD2. V shed 1 base, J shed 12 bases, and the junction held 7 bases outside the gene matches. In germline, CDR1 is SGHDN, CDR2 FVKESK. The CDR3 is 15 residues long. CDR3 nucleotides: TGTGCCAGCAGCCAAGGACTAGCGGGGGCCTGGGGGCAGTTCTTC. Encoded protein: CASSQGLAGAWGQFF.

The rearrangement links TRBV5-1 to TRBJ2-7; 8 bases are shared with TRBD1. V lost 4 bases, J lost 5 bases, and 2 bases stayed unmatched. Germline CDR1 is SGHRS and CDR2 is YFSETQ. The CDR3 runs to 12 residues. DNA for the CDR3: TGCGCCAGCAGCATGACAGGGGACGAGCAGTACTTC. Translation gives CASSMTGDEQYF.

The chain couples TRBV30 to TRBJ1-2; D may be TRBD1 (5 bases). Trimming cost V 1 base and J 4 bases, with 16 bases left between them. Per the germline V gene, CDR1 is GTSNPN and CDR2 is SVGIG (reference sequence). CDR3 length equals 15 residues. The CDR3: CAWSAGGRGLYGYTF. The CDR3 bases are TGTGCCTGGAGTGCCGGGGGGAGGGGACTCTATGGCTACACCTTC.

This chain connects TRBV5-1 to TRBJ1-2; 7 bases fit TRBD1. The CDR3 is 16 residues long. V was pared by 5 bases and J by 0 bases, with 10 bases of the junction left unmatched. Per the germline V gene, CDR1 is SGHRS and CDR2 is YFSETQ. This CDR3 reads CASSPGQQIPNYGYTF. In DNA, the CDR3 is TGCGCCAGCAGTCCGGGACAGCAAATTCCTAACTATGGCTACACCTTC.

On this clone itself: Other DNA sequences within the sample encode an identical CDR3. The gene calls are TRBV5-6 and TRBJ2-1; 9 nucleotides line up with TRBD2. From germline, CDR1 is SGHDT and CDR2 YYEEEE. V shed 2 bases and J 7 bases; nucleotides not matched to a gene: 4. CDR3 length equals 14 residues. The CDR3 protein is CASSLAGGGNEQFF. The CDR3 DNA reads TGTGCCAGCAGCTTAGCGGGGGGTGGAAATGAGCAGTTCTTC.

The CDR3 DNA sequence: TGTGCCAGCAGCTACAGGGACAATTCACCCCTCCACTTT. Translation gives CASSYRDNSPLHF. The V and J genes are TRBV7-9 and TRBJ1-6; possibly TRBD1 for D (6 bases). Germline CDR1 reads SEHNR; CDR2 reads FQNEAQ (reference sequence). V gave up 4 bases and J gave up 7 bases, with 8 bases separating them. There are 13 residues in the CDR3.

The genes are TRBV9 and TRBJ2-6; D is unclear. Germline V CDR1 and CDR2: SGDLS, YYNGEE. The CDR3 is 16 residues long. Trimming left V 3 bases short and J 0 bases short, with 10 bases between. For the CDR3, the DNA is TGTGCCAGCAGCGCCCTAAGTCGCTCTGGGGCCAACGTCCTGACTTTC. This encodes CASSALSRSGANVLTF.

This chain uses TRBV6-6 with TRBJ1-4; 9 nucleotides agree with TRBD1. Germline trimming cut 5 bases from V and 11 bases from J; bases unmatched to any gene: 6. From germline, CDR1 is MNHNY and CDR2 SVGAGI (reference sequence). This CDR3 has 13 residues. This CDR3 reads CASSPLQGAKLFF. As DNA, the CDR3 is TGTGCCAGCAGTCCCCTACAGGGGGCGAAACTGTTTTTT.

The chain combines TRBV7-2 with TRBJ2-2; 7 bases are shared with TRBD2. From germline, CDR1 is SGHTA and CDR2 FQGNSA. V was clipped by 2 bases and J by 2 bases; unmatched bases: 2. This CDR3 is built from 15 residues. The CDR3 DNA follows: TGTGCCAGCAGCTTAAGCGGGGTTAACACCGGGGAGCTGTTTTTT. Translation: CASSLSGVNTGELFF.

The CDR3 DNA sequence: TGTGCCAGCAGCTTAGTCGGAGGGCAGAACACTGAAGCTTTCTTT. It yields the protein CASSLVGGQNTEAFF. V is TRBV7-9 and J is TRBJ1-1; D not certain. Trimming removed 1 base from V and 1 base from J, with 10 bases in between. From germline, CDR1 is SEHNR and CDR2 FQNEAQ (reference sequence). CDR3 size: 15 residues.

This clone was seen a few times. The rearrangement joins TRBV10-2 to TRBJ2-1; D perhaps matches TRBD2 (5 bases). The germline V gene has CDR1 WSHSY and CDR2 SAAADI. Trimming stripped 4 bases from V and 4 bases from J, with 11 bases between. This CDR3 is built from 14 residues. The CDR3 region has the DNA TGCGCCAGCAGTGCCGGGGTTACGTACAATGAGCAGTTCTTC. This sequence encodes CASSAGVTYNEQFF.

The V call is TRBV21-1, the J call TRBJ2-7; the table's TRBD1 call for D was not verified on the DNA. TRBV21-1 is described as a pseudogene. This CDR3 is built from 15 residues. The DNA of the CDR3 is TGTGCCAGCAGCCGTACGGCGCAGGGGGCTGGAGAGCAGTACTTC. It translates to CASSRTAQGAGEQYF.